This record covers a single T cell receptor beta chain. The record originates from a study of T cell changes during pregnancy in multiple sclerosis. Germline CDR1 reads SGHVS; CDR2 reads FQNEAQ. V was shortened by 5 bases and J by 5 bases, with 19 bases between the two germline ends. The CDR3 is 15 residues long. The method was immunoSEQ multiplex PCR; TCRdb's version includes in-frame clones alone and lacks a portion of them. The table lists roughly 38,000 clones, roughly nine tenths of them singletons. This TCR came from a female donor with multiple sclerosis, enrolled in a pregnancy study. The V gene is TRBV7-8, the J gene TRBJ2-7; D possibly corresponds to TRBD1 (6 bases). This sample comprised CD4+ T cells from peripheral blood mononuclear cells, obtained before pregnancy. In DNA, the CDR3 is TGTGCCAGCAGCCTAAAGCGAACAGGGAGTGACGAGCAGTACTTC. As protein: CASSLKRTGSDEQYF.